This T cell receptor (beta chain) was sequenced in a study of circulating and synovial CD4+ cells in juvenile arthritis. Measured with immunoSEQ multiplex PCR; TCRdb has only the in-frame clones, and not every one. The sample shows more than 13,000 clones, approximately 83% of them seen only once. The CDR3 spans 15 residues. CDR1 and CDR2 from the germline V gene are MDHEN and SYDVKM. Between the trimmed V and J ends, which lost 7 bases and 4 bases, there was a span of 19 bases. This receptor was obtained from a human patient with juvenile idiopathic arthritis. Some clones in this sample may be carry-over from other donors' samples. The chain couples TRBV28 to TRBJ1-2, with D possibly matching TRBD1 (5 bases). The sequenced material came from CD4+ T cells from synovial fluid. CDR3 protein: CASTLGGTGSYGYTF. DNA for the CDR3: TGTGCCAGCACCTTAGGCGGCACAGGATCCTATGGCTACACCTTC.